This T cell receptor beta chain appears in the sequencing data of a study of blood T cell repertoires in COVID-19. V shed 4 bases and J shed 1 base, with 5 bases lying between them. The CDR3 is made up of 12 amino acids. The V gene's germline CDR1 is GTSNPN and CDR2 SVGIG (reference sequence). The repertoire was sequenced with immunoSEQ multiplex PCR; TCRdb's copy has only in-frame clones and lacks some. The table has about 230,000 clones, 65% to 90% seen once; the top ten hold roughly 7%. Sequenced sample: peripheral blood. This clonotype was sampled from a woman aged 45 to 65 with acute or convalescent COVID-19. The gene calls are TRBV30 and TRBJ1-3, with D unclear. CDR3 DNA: TGTGCCTGGACGGGTTCTGGAAACACCATATATTTT. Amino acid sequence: CAWTGSGNTIYF.